Below are 10 T cell receptor beta chains sequenced from a single sample in a study of blood T cell repertoires in COVID-19. TCRdb's copy holds only in-frame clones and misses some; the assay was immunoSEQ multiplex PCR. The data hold some 78,000 clones, with 86% observed a single time. Sequenced material: peripheral blood. These receptors came from a man aged 45-60 years with active or convalescent COVID-19.

This chain uses TRBV19 with TRBJ1-5; TRBD1 agrees at 12 bases. V gave up 3 bases and J gave up 0 bases; unmatched junction bases: 3. Germline V gene sequence: CDR1 LNHDA, CDR2 SQIVND (reference sequence). There are 17 residues in the CDR3. The CDR3 DNA follows: TGTGCCAGTAGTATCGGGACAGGGGGCCTTAGCAATCAGCCCCAGCATTTT. Its translation is CASSIGTGGLSNQPQHF. The full variable domain, in which reference TRBV19 and TRBJ1-5 provide the parts outside the CDR3, is DGGITQSPKYLFRKEGQNVTLSCEQNLNHDAMYWYRQDPGQGLRLIYYSQIVNDFQKGDIAEGYSVSREKKESFPLTVTSAQKNPTAFYLCASSIGTGGLSNQPQHFGDGTRLSIL.

The rearrangement uses TRBV12-1 and TRBJ2-2; the D segment call TRBD1 is taken from the table without a DNA check. TRBV12-1 is an annotated pseudogene. There are 19 residues in the CDR3. The CDR3 DNA follows: TGTGCCAGCACGGGTTCTAACGGGTCAGGGGGAGAGAACACCGGGGAGCTGTTTTTT. Amino acids: CASTGSNGSGGENTGELFF.

The rearrangement joins TRBV10-3 to TRBJ2-7; weak D call: TRBD2 (6 bases). Per germline, CDR1 ENHRY and CDR2 SYGVKD. The CDR3 is made up of 14 amino acids. Trimming cost V 10 bases and J 5 bases, with 21 bases left between them. The CDR3 DNA sequence: TGTGCCACCCAAATTAGCGGAGCTCCTAACGAGCAGTACTTC. Protein product: CATQISGAPNEQYF.

V usage is TRBV28 and J usage is TRBJ1-2, with TRBD1 matching over 8 bases. Germline CDR1 MDHEN, CDR2 SYDVKM. V lost 4 bases to trimming and J lost 6 bases; unmatched junction nucleotides: 7. This CDR3 has 14 residues. This CDR3 reads CASSSQGAVDGYTF. In DNA, the CDR3 is TGTGCCAGCAGTTCGCAGGGGGCGGTGGATGGCTACACCTTC.

This clone was seen only once. This chain joins TRBV30 and TRBJ1-6; 8 bases line up with TRBD1. V gave up 3 bases and J gave up 8 bases; unmatched junction bases: 18. CDR1 GTSNPN and CDR2 SVGIG come from the germline V gene (reference sequence). This CDR3 spans 18 amino acids. The CDR3 DNA sequence: TGTGCCTGGAGCGGGTTGACGACAGGGGCCACACCGGATTCACCCCTCCACTTT. Its protein is CAWSGLTTGATPDSPLHF.

This clone is a singleton in its sample. The V and J genes are TRBV6-5 and TRBJ1-1; D is undetermined. This CDR3 region has 12 residues. V lost 8 bases to trimming and J lost 0 bases, with 7 bases between them. Germline CDR1 MNHEY, CDR2 SVGAGI. Here the CDR3 DNA reads TGTGCCAGCGGAGATCTGAACACTGAAGCTTTCTTT. As protein: CASGDLNTEAFF.

The chain recombines TRBV20-1 with TRBJ2-5; TRBD2 agrees at 7 bases. Per germline, CDR1 DFQATT and CDR2 SNEGSKA (reference sequence). The CDR3 consists of 11 residues. The V and J ends lost 6 bases and 5 bases, in that order; junction bases with no gene match: 3. CDR3 nucleotides: TGCAGTGCCCGGGGAGGGGAGACCCAGTACTTC. Amino acids: CSARGGETQYF.

The chain couples TRBV5-4 to TRBJ2-1, with TRBD1 matching over 8 bases. V trimming: 4 bases; J trimming: 3 bases; junction bases outside the gene matches: 9. The germline CDR1 and CDR2 sequences are SGHNT and YYREEE (reference sequence). This CDR3 has 16 residues. CDR3 region: CASSPGKGTGYNEQFF. CDR3 sequence (DNA): TGTGCCAGCAGCCCGGGGAAGGGGACAGGCTACAATGAGCAGTTCTTC.

The CDR3 nucleotides are TGCAGCGTCTCGGACAGAAATCAGCCCCAGCATTTT. Translation: CSVSDRNQPQHF. The chain employs TRBV29-1 and TRBJ1-5; D possibly corresponds to TRBD1 (6 bases). Germline CDR1 is SQVTM and CDR2 is ANQGSEA. The CDR3 has 12 residues. With 6 bases removed from V and 4 bases from J, the gap between germline ends came to 10 bases.

CDR3 protein: CASSLVVAGGTTDTQYF. CDR3 nucleotides: TGTGCCAGCAGCTTAGTAGTGGCAGGGGGAACCACAGATACGCAGTATTTT. The chain links TRBV13 to TRBJ2-3; 7 bases fit TRBD1. V shed 1 base and J 2 bases; nucleotides not matched to a gene: 9. This CDR3 comprises 17 residues. The V gene's germline CDR1 is PRHDT and CDR2 FYEKMQ (reference sequence).